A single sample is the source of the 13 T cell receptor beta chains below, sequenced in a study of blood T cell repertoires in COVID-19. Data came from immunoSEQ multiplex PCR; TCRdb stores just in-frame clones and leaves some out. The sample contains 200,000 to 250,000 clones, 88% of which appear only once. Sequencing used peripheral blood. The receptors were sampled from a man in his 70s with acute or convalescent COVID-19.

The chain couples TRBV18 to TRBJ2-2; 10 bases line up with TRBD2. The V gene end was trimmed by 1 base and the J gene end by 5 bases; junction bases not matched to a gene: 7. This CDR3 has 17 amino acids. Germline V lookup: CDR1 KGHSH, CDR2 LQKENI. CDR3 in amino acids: CASSPRAGGPDTGELFF. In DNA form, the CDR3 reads TGTGCCAGCTCACCACGAGCGGGAGGGCCGGATACCGGGGAGCTGTTTTTT.

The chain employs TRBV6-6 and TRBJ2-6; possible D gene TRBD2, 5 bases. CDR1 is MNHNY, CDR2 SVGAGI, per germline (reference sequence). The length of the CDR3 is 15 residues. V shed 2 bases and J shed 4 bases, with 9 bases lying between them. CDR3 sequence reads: CASSYPRGGANVLTF. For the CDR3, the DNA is TGTGCCAGCAGTTACCCTCGCGGGGGGGCCAACGTCCTGACTTTC.

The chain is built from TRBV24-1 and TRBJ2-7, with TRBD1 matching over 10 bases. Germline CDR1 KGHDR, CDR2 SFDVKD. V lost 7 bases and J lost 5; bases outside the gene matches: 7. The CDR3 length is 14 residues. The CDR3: CATRGTGEEDEQYF. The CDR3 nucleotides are TGTGCCACCAGAGGGACAGGGGAGGAGGACGAGCAGTACTTC.

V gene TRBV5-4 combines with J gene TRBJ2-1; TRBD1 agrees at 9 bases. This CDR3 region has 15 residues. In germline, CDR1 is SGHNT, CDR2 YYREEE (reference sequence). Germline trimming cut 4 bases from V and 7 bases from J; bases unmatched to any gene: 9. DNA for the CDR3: TGTGCCAGCAGCGTTACAGGGGGCGCAGATAATGAGCAGTTCTTC. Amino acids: CASSVTGGADNEQFF.

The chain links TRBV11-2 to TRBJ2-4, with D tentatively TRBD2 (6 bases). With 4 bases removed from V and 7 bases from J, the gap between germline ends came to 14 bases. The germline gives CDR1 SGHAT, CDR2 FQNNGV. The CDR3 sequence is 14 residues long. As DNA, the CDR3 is TGTGCCAGCAGCTCGCTGCGGGGTTTCAACATTCAGTACTTC. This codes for CASSSLRGFNIQYF. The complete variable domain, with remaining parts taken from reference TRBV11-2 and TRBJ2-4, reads EAGVAQSPRYKIIEKRQSVAFWCNPISGHATLYWYQQILGQGPKLLIQFQNNGVVDDSQLPKDRFSAERLKGVDSTLKIQPAKLEDSAVYLCASSSLRGFNIQYFGAGTRLSVL.

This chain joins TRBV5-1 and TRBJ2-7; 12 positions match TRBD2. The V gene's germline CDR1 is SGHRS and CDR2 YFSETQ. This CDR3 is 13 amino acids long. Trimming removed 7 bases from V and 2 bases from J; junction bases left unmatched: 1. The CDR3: CASRLAGAYEQYF. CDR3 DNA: TGCGCCAGCCGACTAGCGGGGGCCTACGAGCAGTACTTC.

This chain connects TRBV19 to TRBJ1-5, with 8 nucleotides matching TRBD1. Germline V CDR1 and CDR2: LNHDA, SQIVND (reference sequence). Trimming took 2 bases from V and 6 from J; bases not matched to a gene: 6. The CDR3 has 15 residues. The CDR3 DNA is TGTGCCAGTAGTATAAGCCCACAGGGGGGTCAGCCCCAGCATTTT. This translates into CASSISPQGGQPQHF.

CDR3 in amino acids: CAISRTGGPSSSEAFF. CDR3 DNA sequence: TGTGCCATCAGTCGGACAGGGGGCCCATCGTCTAGTGAAGCTTTCTTT. The chain combines TRBV10-3 with TRBJ1-1; TRBD1 agrees at 11 bases. This CDR3 contains 16 residues. CDR1 ENHRY and CDR2 SYGVKD come from the germline V gene. The junction had 12 bases not matched to a gene; V was cut back by 5 bases and J by 7 bases.

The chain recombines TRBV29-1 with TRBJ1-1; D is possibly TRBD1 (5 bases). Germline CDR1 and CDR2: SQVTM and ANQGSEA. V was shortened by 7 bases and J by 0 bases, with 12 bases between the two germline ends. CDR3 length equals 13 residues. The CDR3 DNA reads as TGCAGCGCCGTAGGACAACTGAACACTGAAGCTTTCTTT. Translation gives CSAVGQLNTEAFF.

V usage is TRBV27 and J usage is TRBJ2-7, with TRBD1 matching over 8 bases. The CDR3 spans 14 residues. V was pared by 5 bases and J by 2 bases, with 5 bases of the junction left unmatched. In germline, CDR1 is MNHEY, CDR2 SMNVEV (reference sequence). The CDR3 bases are TGTGCCAGCAGTCCCCAGGGGGCAGCCTACGAGCAGTACTTC. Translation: CASSPQGAAYEQYF.

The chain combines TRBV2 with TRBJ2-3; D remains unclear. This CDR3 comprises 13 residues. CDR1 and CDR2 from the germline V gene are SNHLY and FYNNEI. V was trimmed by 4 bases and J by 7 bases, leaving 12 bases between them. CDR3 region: CASSVTSTNTQYF. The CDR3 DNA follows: TGTGCCAGCAGTGTTACGTCAACTAATACGCAGTATTTT.

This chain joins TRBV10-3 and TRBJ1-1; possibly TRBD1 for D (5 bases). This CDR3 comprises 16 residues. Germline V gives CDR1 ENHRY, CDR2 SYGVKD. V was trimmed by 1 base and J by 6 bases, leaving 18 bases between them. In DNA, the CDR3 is TGTGCCATCAGTGAGTTAGGGGCGGGGGGAGGCCCTGAAGCTTTCTTT. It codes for CAISELGAGGGPEAFF.

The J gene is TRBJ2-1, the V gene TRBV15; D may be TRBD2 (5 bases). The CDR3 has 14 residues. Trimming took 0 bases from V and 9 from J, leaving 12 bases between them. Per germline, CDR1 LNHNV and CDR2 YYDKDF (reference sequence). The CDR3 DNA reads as TGTGCCACCAGCAGAGAACTAGTGATGGGTGAGCAGTTCTTC. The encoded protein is CATSRELVMGEQFF.